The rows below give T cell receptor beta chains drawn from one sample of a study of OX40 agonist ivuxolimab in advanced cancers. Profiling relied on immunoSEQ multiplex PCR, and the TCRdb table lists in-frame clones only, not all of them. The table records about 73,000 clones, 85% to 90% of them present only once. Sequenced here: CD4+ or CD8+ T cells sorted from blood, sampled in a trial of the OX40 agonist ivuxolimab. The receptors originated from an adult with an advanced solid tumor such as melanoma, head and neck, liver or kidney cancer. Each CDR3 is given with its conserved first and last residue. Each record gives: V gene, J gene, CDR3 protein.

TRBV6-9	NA	CASSYRTTGELFF
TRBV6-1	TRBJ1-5	CASSEAHRGNQPQHF
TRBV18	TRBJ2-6	CASSPPGLEGANVLTF
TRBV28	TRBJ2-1	CASSSPDGRGNEQFF
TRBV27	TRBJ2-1	CASSLSRGSSDGNEQFF
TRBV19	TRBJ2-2	CASVPTPGTGELFF
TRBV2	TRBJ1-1	CASSDGSLNTEAFF
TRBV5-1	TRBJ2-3	CASSLRGPSYQPRDTQYF
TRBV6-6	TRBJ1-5	CASTPGQGNQPQHF
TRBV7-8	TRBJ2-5	CASSLAIPGQGTQYF
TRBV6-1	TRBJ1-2	CASRETATYGYTF
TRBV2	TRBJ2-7	CASTRGGTTAYEQYF
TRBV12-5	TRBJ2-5	CASGLVGGIGQWTQETQYF
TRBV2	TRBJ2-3	CASRRSGLTDTQYF
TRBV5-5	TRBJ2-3	CASSSGPQDTQYF
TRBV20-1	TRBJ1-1	CSAREIGEAFF
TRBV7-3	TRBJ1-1	CASSLPGPNSAEAFF
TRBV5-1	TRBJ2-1	CASSLRGLAGDNEQFF
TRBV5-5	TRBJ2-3	CASSLLALAGSTDTQYF
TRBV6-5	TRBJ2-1	CASSRTSADNEQFF
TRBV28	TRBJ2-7	CASSLKGYEQYF
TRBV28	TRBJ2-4	CASSLSVGVKEDIQYF
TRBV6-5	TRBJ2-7	CASSYSTTGREQYF
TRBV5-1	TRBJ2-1	CASSYSRGENEQFF
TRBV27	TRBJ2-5	CASSFLGGGTQYF